This T cell receptor (beta chain) was profiled in a study of blood T cell repertoires in COVID-19. Overall study: Acute and convalescent COVID-19 samples came from the United States, Italy and Spain. Sources were T cells, B-cell-depleted T cells, or PBMCs; the material itself was cDNA or gDNA.

Per the original methods: Counts of nucleated cells, estimated from reference gene primer amplification, were obtained. The protocol was immunoSEQ multiplex PCR, while the TCRdb copy is restricted to in-frame clones and leaves out a portion. D and trimming come from the DNA, and the V and J calls and clone size come from that table. Of about 150,000 clones in the sample, roughly 83% were seen once. The CDR3 is 16 amino acids. Germline V lookup: CDR1 GTSNPN, CDR2 SVGIG (reference sequence). Trimming cost V 4 bases and J 4 bases, with 22 bases left between them. The V and J genes are TRBV30 and TRBJ1-2; maybe TRBD1 (6 bases). The sequenced material came from peripheral blood. This sequence originates from a woman aged 60-75 years with acute or convalescent COVID-19. CDR3 sequence: CAWKLGGWVLGYGYTF. In nucleotides, the CDR3 is TGTGCCTGGAAGCTTGGGGGCTGGGTTCTCGGCTATGGCTACACCTTC.